This paragraph covers one TCR beta chain sequence. Its antigen is not known. V lost 2 bases and J lost 2, with 13 bases in between. The CDR3 is 15 amino acids. Germline V gene data show CDR1 as MNHNS and CDR2 as SASEGT. Assay: immunoSEQ multiplex PCR; the TCRdb copy retains only in-frame clones and omits some. The profile shows approximately 600,000 clones, 85% to 95% of them singletons. CD8 cells classed as naive were CD45RO-negative and positively selected for CCR7, excluding terminally differentiated effector memory CD45RA+ cells. The data originate from a study of shared clonotypes between healthy human individuals. General study findings and limits: In a handful of donors, around 5% of naive CD4 clonotypes appeared in common. Generation probability values for non-shared clonotypes were lower than those for clonotypes shared by all four donors.

The clonotype comes from a woman younger than 45 in good health. The J gene is TRBJ2-7, the V gene TRBV6-1; D remains unclear. Sequencing input: naive CD8+ T cells sorted from blood. The CDR3 DNA is TGTGCCAGCAGTGAACTTGGGAAGGGAACCTACGAGCAGTACTTC. Protein sequence: CASSELGKGTYEQYF.